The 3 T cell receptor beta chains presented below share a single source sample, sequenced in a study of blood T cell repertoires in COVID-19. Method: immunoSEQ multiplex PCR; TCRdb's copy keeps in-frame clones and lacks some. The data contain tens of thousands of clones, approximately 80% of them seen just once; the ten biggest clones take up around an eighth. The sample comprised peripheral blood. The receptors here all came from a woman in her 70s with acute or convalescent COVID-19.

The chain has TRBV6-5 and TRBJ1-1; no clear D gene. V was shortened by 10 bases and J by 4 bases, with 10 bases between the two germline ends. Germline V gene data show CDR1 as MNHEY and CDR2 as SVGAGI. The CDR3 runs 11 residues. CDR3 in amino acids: CATDRGTEAFF. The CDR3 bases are TGTGCCACCGACCGGGGCACTGAAGCTTTCTTT.

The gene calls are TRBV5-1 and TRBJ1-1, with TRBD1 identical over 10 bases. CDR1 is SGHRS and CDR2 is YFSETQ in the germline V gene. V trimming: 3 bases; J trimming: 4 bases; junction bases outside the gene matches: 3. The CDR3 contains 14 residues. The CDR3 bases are TGCGCCAGCAGCTCGACAGGGGGCTTCACTGAAGCTTTCTTT. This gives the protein CASSSTGGFTEAFF. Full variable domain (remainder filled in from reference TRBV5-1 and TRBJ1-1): KAGVTQTPRYLIKTRGQQVTLSCSPISGHRSVSWYQQTPGQGLQFLFEYFSETQRNKGNFPGRFSGRQFSNSRSEMNVSTLELGDSALYLCASSSTGGFTEAFFGQGTRLTVV.

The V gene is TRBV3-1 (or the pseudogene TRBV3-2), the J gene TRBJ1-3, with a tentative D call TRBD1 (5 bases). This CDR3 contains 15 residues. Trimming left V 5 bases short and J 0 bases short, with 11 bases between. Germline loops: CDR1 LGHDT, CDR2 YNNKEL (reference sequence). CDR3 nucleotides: TGTGCCAGCAGCAGGACAACCGACTCTGGAAACACCATATATTTT. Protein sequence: CASSRTTDSGNTIYF.